This T cell receptor (beta chain) was captured by sequencing in a study of graft-versus-host responses after intestinal transplantation. Study details: Anti-thymocyte globulin induction, then tacrolimus and steroids for about 3 years, went to all recipients.

Notes on this clone: Its antigen is still unknown.

This table comes from immunoSEQ multiplex PCR, and its TCRdb copy is limited to in-frame clones, with some not included. In the table there are about 130,000 clones, approximately 90% of which are singletons. The length of the CDR3 is 14 residues. The germline CDR1 and CDR2 sequences are LNHNV and YYDKDF (reference sequence). V lost 3 bases, J lost 6 bases, and 5 bases stayed unmatched. Here the sequenced sample was unstimulated CD4+ T cells sorted from spleen or lymph node cells, taken before intestinal transplant. V is TRBV15 and J is TRBJ1-5; 7 positions match TRBD1. The origin of this receptor is a human donor who received an intestinal transplant. The CDR3: CATSSGTVAQPQHF. For the CDR3, the DNA is TGTGCCACCAGCAGCGGGACAGTTGCTCAGCCCCAGCATTTT.